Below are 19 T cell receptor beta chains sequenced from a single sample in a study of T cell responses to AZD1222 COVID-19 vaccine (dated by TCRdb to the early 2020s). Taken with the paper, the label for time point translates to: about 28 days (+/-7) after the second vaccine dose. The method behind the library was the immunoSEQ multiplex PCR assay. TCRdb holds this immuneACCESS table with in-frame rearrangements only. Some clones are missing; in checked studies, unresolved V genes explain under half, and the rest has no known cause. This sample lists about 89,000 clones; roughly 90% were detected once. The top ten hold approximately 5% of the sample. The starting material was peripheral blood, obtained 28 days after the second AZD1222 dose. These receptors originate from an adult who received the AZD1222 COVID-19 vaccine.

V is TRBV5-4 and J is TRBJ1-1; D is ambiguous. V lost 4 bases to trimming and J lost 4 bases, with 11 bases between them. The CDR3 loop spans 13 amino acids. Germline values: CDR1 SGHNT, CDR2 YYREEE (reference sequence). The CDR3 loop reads CASSRGLGTEAFF. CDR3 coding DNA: TGTGCCAGCAGCCGAGGTTTGGGCACTGAAGCTTTCTTT.

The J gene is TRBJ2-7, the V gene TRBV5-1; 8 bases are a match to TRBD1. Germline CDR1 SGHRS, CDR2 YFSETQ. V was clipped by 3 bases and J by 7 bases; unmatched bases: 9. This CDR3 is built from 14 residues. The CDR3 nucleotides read TGCGCCAGCAGCTGGCCCGGACAGGGAAGTGAGCAGTACTTC. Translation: CASSWPGQGSEQYF.

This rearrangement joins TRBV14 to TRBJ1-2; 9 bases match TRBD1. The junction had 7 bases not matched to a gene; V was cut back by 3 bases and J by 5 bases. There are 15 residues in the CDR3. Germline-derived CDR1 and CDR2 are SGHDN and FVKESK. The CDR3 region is CASSQGTGKGYGYTF. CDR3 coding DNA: TGTGCCAGCAGCCAGGGGACAGGGAAAGGGTATGGCTACACCTTC.

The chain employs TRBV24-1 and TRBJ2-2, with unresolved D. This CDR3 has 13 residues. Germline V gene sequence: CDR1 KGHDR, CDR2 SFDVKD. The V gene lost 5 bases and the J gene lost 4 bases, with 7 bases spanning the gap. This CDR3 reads CATSASSTGELFF. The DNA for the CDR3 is TGTGCCACCAGTGCTAGTAGCACCGGGGAGCTGTTTTTT.

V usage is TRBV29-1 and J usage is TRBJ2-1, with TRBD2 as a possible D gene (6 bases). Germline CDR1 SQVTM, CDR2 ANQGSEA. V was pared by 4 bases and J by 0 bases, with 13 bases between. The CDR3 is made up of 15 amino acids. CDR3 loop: CSVGRRGNSYNEQFF. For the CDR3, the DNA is TGCAGCGTTGGTCGGCGGGGAAACTCCTACAATGAGCAGTTCTTC.

Written as DNA, the CDR3 is TGTGCCAGCAGCGACGGACGCCGGGCGGTCACTGAAGCTTTCTTT. It specifies CASSDGRRAVTEAFF. The chain recombines TRBV11-3 with TRBJ1-1; D ambiguous. This CDR3 has 15 amino acids. Germline lookup yields CDR1 SGHNT and CDR2 YENEEA. V was shortened by 5 bases and J by 4 bases, with 17 bases between the two germline ends.

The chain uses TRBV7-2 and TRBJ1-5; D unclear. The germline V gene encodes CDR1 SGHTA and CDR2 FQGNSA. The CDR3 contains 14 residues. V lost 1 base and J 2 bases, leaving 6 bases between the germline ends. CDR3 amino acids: CASSLVAGNQPQHF. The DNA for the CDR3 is TGTGCCAGCAGCTTAGTAGCCGGCAATCAGCCCCAGCATTTT.

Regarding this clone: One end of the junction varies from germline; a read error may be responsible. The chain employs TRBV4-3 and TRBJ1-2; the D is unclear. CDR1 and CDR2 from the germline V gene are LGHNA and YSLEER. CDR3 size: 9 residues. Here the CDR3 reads CASSQEVRF. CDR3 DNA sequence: TGCGCCAGCAGCCAAGAGGTTCGCTTC.

CDR3 nucleotide sequence: TGTGCCAGCAGCTTTCTACTGGGTCCGCCTGGCTACACCTTC. Translating it yields CASSFLLGPPGYTF. The chain couples TRBV7-8 to TRBJ1-2, with unresolved D. This CDR3 is built from 14 residues. V was cut by 3 bases and J by 7 bases, with 15 bases left in between. The V gene's germline CDR1 is SGHVS and CDR2 FQNEAQ.

The DNA of the CDR3 is TGTGCCAGCAGCCCCCACAGGGGTCCTGGAAACACCATATATTTT. Protein product: CASSPHRGPGNTIYF. V gene TRBV9 combines with J gene TRBJ1-3; 7 nucleotides match TRBD1. The trim removed 4 bases at V and 2 bases at J, leaving 6 bases unmatched. There are 15 residues in the CDR3. CDR1 SGDLS and CDR2 YYNGEE come from the germline V gene.

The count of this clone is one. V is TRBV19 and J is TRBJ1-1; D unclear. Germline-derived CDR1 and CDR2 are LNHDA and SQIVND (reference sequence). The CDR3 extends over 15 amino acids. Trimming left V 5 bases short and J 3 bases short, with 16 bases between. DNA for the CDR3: TGTGCCAGTAGTCCCTACCGCGCCGATTACACTGAAGCTTTCTTT. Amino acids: CASSPYRADYTEAFF.

CDR3 region: CASSPGHYRAGGNSPLHF. In nucleotides, the CDR3 is TGTGCCAGCAGCCCTGGACACTACAGGGCTGGTGGTAATTCACCCCTCCACTTT. The chain recombines TRBV3-1 (or the pseudogene TRBV3-2) with TRBJ1-6, with a tentative D call TRBD1 (6 bases). V lost 4 bases and J 6 bases, leaving 22 bases between the germline ends. The length of the CDR3 is 18 residues. The germline CDR1 and CDR2 sequences are LGHDT and YNNKEL (reference sequence).

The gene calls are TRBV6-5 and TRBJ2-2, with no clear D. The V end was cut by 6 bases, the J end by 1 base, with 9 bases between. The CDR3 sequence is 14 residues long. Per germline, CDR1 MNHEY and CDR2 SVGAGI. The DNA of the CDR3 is TGTGCCAGCAGCCCGCAGGAGAACACCGGGGAGCTGTTTTTT. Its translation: CASSPQENTGELFF.

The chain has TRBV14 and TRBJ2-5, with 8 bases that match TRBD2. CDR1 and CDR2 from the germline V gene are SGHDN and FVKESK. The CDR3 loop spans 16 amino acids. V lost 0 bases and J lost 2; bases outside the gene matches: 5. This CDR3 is CASSQEGGGRQETQYF. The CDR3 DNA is TGTGCCAGCAGCCAAGAGGGCGGGGGGCGACAAGAGACCCAGTACTTC.

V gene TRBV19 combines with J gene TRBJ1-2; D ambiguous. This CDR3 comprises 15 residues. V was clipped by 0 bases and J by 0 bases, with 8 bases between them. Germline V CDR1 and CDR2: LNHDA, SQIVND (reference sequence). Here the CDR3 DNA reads TGTGCCAGTAGTATAGATCCACGGACTAACTATGGCTACACCTTC. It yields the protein CASSIDPRTNYGYTF.

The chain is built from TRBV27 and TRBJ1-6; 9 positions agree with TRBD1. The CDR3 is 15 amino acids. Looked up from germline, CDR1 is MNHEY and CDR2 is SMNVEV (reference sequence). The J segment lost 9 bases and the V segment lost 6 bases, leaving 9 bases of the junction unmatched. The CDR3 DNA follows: TGTGCCAGCAGAACAACAGGGGGCTGGGGTTCACCCCTCCACTTT. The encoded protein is CASRTTGGWGSPLHF.

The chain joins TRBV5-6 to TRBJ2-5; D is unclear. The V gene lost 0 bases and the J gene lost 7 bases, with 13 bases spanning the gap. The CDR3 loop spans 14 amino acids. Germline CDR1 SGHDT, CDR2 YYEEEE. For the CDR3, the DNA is TGTGCCAGCAGCTTGGATCCCAGCCAAAGGACCCAGTACTTC. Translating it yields CASSLDPSQRTQYF.

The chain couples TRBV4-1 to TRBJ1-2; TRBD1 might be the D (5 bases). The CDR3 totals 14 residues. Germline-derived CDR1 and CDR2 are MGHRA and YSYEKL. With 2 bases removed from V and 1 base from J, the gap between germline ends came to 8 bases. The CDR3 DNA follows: TGCGCCAGCAGCCAAAATCAGGGTAACTATGGCTACACCTTC. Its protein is CASSQNQGNYGYTF.

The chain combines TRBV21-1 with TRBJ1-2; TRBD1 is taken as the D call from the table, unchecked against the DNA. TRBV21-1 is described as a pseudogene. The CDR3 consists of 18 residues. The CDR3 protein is CASSKQGVHNSILYGYTF. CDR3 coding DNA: TGTGCCAGCAGCAAACAAGGGGTTCATAACTCCATACTATATGGCTACACCTTC.